The T cell receptor (beta chain) under discussion was sequenced for a study of regulatory T cells in long-lasting Graves disease (dated by TCRdb to the early 2020s). Regarding the research as a whole: In the newly diagnosed Graves' disease group, patients had been taking antithyroid drugs for less than 3 months. This study used TCR sequencing and RNA sequencing of peripheral blood to compare persistent Graves' disease patients against newly diagnosed Graves' disease patients. The study took place in China and was registered as a clinical trial. TCR sequencing covered 13 persistent and around 20 newly diagnosed Graves' disease patients, approximately 33 samples in total. Paper-wide results and their limitations: The small sample size was acknowledged by the authors as a limitation that may reduce accuracy. Persistent disease showed preferential use of TRBV28, TRBJ1-2 and TRBJ2-5, whereas newly diagnosed disease favored TRBV20-1 and TRBJ2-1. Peripheral blood alone was examined, since thyroid tissue, which constituted the primary lesion, could not be accessed. Persistent patients shared more public clonotypes among themselves (over 2,500) than newly diagnosed patients did (approximately 900). Persistent Graves' disease patients showed lower TCR Shannon entropy and fewer highly expanded clones than newly diagnosed patients, suggesting clonal expansion. Only the TCR beta chain was sequenced and analyzed.

CDR1 and CDR2, looked up from the germline V gene (reference sequence), are SGHAT and FQDESV. V and J are truncated by 0 bases and 0 bases respectively, leaving an intervening sequence of 12 bases. The CDR3 holds 16 amino acids from the cysteine to the phenylalanine. This entry keeps only the CDR3 DNA: 48 bases, framed from base 1. This clonotype occurred many times. The antigen it recognizes is unknown. Per-base qualities were not stored, and no clone one base away is much larger. The method was multiplex PCR. Sequencer: Illumina HiSeq 4000. To build TCR beta libraries, CDR3 regions were amplified by Arm-PCR using iRepertoire HTBI primers. Gel purification was performed on PCR products prior to sequencing. Per the source publication's procedure: Gene usage analysis of CDR3 amino acid clonotypes relied on the 55 to 80 TRBV and 14 TRBJ segments identified across samples. Filtered high-quality paired reads were merged into contigs using COPE and FqMerger. BLAST was used to align contigs to the IMGT TRBV, TRBD and TRBJ reference genes, and CDR3 was defined following IMGT. Clonotypes above 0.1% frequency were classified as highly expanded clones. Repertoire diversity was measured by Shannon entropy, and V-J evenness by the Gini coefficient. Clonotypes shared by more than one individual were considered public. TCRdb applied fastp at Q25 and MiXCR to the public reads, then kept only in-frame beta chains. Rows with one shared CDR3 protein collapse into an entry with the most common genes and DNA. The V and J calls, along with clone size, are taken from TCRdb and not from the paper's own processing. This sample comprises some 400,000 distinct CDR3 sequences, more than 12% of them detected only once. The ten most abundant clones make up approximately 15% of the sample.

The time point label of this sample denotes: newly diagnosed GD, antithyroid drugs for less than 3 months. For both TCR sequencing and RNA sequencing, RNA was extracted from PBMCs in TRIzol. The diagnosis of Graves' disease was made according to American Thyroid Association guidelines. Patients for the study were recruited at an endocrinology department in Xi'an, China. Each patient gave about 9.1 milliliters of peripheral blood, collected in an EDTA anticoagulant tube. Ficoll Paque Plus density gradient separation was used to isolate PBMCs, and no additional T cell sorting was done. An Agilent 2100 Bioanalyzer and agarose gel were used to check RNA quality, and a NanoDrop 2000 was used to measure RNA concentration. Another study also made use of these data, one on T cells in Graves' hyperthyroidism and ophthalmopathy. Looking at the second paper: Stable Graves' hyperthyroidism was defined as the absence of progression to ophthalmopathy over 18 months of follow-up. Hyperthyroidism patients were newly diagnosed, with disease duration under 2 months, and aged 18 to 65 years. Exclusion was applied to patients with uncontrolled infections, other autoimmune diseases, pregnancy or lactation. Diagnoses were established on the basis of clinical symptoms, serum thyroxine and TRAb, thyroid ultrasound, and orbital computed tomography. The TCR CDR3 was subjected to a first round of RT-PCR using the HTBI primer set and the Qiagen OneStep RT-PCR kit. Most expanded thyroid clonotypes (frequency above 0.001) were also detected in blood, a finding suggesting that blood repertoires may reflect thyroid immune responses. A model built on a 13 V-J signature distinguished ophthalmopathy from stable hyperthyroidism, reaching 87.88% sensitivity and 81.08% specificity in cross-validation and 80%/75% in testing. In validation, the model predicted progression to ophthalmopathy with just under 71% sensitivity and approximately 78% specificity, a median of about six months before onset. TCR V-J signatures able to tell the groups apart were searched for in a discovery cohort of 95 or so patients, of whom roughly 42 had Graves' ophthalmopathy and around 58 had stable Graves' hyperthyroidism. Prospective prediction of ophthalmopathy was tested in an independent validation cohort consisting of 18 hyperthyroidism patients and approximately 16 patients who later progressed to ophthalmopathy. The approximately 100 discovery patients were divided at random into training and test sets in a 7:3 ratio. In several Graves' hyperthyroidism patients, the study also compared T-cell repertoires from thyroid tissue with T-cell repertoires from blood. Once sampling was done, hyperthyroidism patients were given methimazole at a starting dose of 30 mg daily, whereas ophthalmopathy patients were given high-dose intravenous methylprednisolone. A second multiplex PCR round built the libraries, followed by size selection and purification. Libraries were sequenced paired-end with 100 bp reads on an Illumina HiSeq2000. SOAPnuke was used to process the raw data, throwing out any read that contained adapters or uncalled bases, had a mean Phred below 15, or lacked an exact constant-primer or identifier match. High-quality paired reads were merged with COPE v1.2.5, and unique nucleotide sequences were defined as clonotypes. MiTCR v1.1 was used to align the clonotypes against IMGT TRBV, TRBD and TRBJ reference segments. Analysis was restricted to V-J combinations with a frequency above 0.0001, which covered about 99% of repertoires. The TCS score was defined as F50 (clonal expansion) divided by E x V (chaos), with BLOSUM62-based TCRdist calculated between CDR3 peptides within each V-J. Welch's t-statistics and random forest reduced around 510 V-J features to 10 to 15, which were used in a naive Bayes classifier (R e1071). Sample size was not statistically predetermined, and investigators were not blinded to group allocation. The paper describes TCR Vbeta CDR3 sequencing of around 140 peripheral blood samples, made up of roughly 40 ophthalmopathy patients, around 73 hyperthyroidism patients and 17 progressor patients.

This TCR derives from a woman between 25 and 40 years old with Graves disease. Donor details come from another sample of the same person, matched by shared clones. Here the chain combines TRBV11-1 and TRBJ2-7; 5 matching bases give a weak D call of TRBD1. The sequencing used peripheral blood mononuclear cells (PBMCs), collected at new diagnosis, from a patient treated with antithyroid drugs. The CDR3 sequence is CASSLAGPLSSYEQYF. The DNA sequence reads TGTGCCAGCAGCTTAGCGGGGCCCCTAAGCTCCTACGAGCAGTACTTC.